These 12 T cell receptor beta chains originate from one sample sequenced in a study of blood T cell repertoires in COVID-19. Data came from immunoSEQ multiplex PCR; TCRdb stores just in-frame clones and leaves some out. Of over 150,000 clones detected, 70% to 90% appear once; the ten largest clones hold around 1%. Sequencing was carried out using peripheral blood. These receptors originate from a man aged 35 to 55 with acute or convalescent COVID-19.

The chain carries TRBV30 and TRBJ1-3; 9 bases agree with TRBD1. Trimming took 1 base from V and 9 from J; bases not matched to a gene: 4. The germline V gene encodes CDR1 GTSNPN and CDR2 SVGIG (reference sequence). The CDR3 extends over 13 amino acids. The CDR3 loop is CAWSEDRGSTIYF. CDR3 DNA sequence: TGTGCCTGGAGTGAAGACAGGGGGAGCACCATATATTTT.

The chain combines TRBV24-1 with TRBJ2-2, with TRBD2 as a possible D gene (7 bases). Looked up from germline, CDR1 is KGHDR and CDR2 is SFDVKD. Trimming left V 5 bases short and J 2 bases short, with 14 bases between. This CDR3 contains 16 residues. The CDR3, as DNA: TGTGCCACCAGTGGAGGGAGGGGGAAAAACACCGGGGAGCTGTTTTTT. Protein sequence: CATSGGRGKNTGELFF.

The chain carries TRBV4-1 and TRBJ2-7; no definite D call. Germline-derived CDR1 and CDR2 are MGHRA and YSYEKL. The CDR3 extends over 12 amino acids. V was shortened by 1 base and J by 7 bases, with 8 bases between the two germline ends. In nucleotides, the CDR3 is TGCGCCAGCAGCCAAGTTTTCGGGGAGCAGTACTTC. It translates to CASSQVFGEQYF.

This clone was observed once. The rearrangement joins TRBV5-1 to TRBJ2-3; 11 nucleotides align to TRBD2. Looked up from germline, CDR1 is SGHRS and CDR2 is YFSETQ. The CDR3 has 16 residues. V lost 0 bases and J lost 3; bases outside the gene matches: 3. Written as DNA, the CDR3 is TGCGCCAGCAGCTTGGAGCTAGCGGGGGGAACAGATACGCAGTATTTT. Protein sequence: CASSLELAGGTDTQYF.

The CDR3 loop reads CASSLVRGADQPQHF. The CDR3 region has the DNA TGTGCCAGCAGCTTGGTGCGGGGTGCGGATCAGCCCCAGCATTTT. The chain couples TRBV5-8 to TRBJ1-5; D ambiguous. Germline V gene sequence: CDR1 SGHTS, CDR2 YDEGEE. V was shortened by 0 bases and J by 5 bases, with 12 bases between the two germline ends. The CDR3 is made up of 15 amino acids.

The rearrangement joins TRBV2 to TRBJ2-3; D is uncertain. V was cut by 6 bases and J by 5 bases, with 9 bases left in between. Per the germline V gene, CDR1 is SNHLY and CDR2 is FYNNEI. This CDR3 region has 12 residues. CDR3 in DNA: TGTGCCAGCAGGCGGCGGATAGATACGCAGTATTTT. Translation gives CASRRRIDTQYF.

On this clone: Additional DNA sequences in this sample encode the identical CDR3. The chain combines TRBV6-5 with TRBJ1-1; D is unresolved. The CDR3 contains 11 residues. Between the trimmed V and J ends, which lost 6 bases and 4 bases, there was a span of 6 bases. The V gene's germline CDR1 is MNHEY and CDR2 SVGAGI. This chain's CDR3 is CASREGTEAFF. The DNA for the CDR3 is TGTGCCAGCAGAGAGGGCACTGAAGCTTTCTTT.

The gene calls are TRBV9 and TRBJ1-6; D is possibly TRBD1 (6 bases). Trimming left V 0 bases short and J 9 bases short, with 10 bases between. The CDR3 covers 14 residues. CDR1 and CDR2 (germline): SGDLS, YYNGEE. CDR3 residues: CASSVGTARSPLHF. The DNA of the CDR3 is TGTGCCAGCAGCGTAGGGACAGCTCGTTCACCCCTCCACTTT.

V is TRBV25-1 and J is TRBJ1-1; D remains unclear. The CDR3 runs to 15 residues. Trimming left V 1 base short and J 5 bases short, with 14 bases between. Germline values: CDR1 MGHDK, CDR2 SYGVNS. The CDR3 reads CASSELIGGETEAFF. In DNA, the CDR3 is TGTGCCAGCAGTGAATTGATAGGAGGAGAAACTGAAGCTTTCTTT.

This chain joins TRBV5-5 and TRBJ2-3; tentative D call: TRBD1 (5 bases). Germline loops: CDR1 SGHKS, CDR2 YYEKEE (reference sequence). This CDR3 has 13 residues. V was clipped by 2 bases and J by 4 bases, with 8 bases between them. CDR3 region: CASSLGAADTQYF. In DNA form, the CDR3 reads TGTGCCAGCAGCTTAGGGGCCGCAGATACGCAGTATTTT.

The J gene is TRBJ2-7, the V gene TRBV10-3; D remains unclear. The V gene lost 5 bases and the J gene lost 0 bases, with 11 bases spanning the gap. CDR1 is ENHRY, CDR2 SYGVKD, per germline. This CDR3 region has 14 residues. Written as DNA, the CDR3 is TGTGCCATCAGTCCCGGGTTAAACTCCTACGAGCAGTACTTC. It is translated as CAISPGLNSYEQYF.

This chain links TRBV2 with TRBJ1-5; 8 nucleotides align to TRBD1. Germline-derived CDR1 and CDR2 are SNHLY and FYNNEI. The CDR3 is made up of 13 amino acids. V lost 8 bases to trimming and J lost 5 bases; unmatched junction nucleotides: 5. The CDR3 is CASVQGADQPQHF. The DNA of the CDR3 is TGTGCCAGCGTTCAGGGGGCGGATCAGCCCCAGCATTTT.